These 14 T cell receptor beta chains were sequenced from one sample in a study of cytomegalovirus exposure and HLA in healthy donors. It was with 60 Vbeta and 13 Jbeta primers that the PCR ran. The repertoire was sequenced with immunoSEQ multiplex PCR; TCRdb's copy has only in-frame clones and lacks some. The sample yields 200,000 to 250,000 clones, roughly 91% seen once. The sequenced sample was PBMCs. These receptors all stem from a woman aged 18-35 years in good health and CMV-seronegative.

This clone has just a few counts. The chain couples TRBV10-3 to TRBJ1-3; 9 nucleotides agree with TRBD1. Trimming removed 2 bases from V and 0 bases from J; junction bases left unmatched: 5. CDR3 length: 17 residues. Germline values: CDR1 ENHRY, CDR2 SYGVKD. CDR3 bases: TGTGCCATCAGTGAGCCCGGGACAGGGAACTCTGGAAACACCATATATTTT. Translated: CAISEPGTGNSGNTIYF.

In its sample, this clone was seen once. The CDR3 reads CASRKTDPGAPYNEQFF. In DNA, the CDR3 is TGCGCCAGCAGAAAAACAGACCCAGGTGCCCCCTACAATGAGCAGTTCTTC. V gene TRBV4-3 combines with J gene TRBJ2-1; D ambiguous. V lost 6 bases, J lost 2 bases, and 20 bases lay in between. There are 17 residues in the CDR3. Germline V gives CDR1 LGHNA, CDR2 YSLEER.

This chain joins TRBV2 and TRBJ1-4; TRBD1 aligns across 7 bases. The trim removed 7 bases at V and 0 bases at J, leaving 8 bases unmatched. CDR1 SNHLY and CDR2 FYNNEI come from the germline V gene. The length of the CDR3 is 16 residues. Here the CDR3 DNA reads TGTGCCAGCACCGGACTGGGACAGTCAACTAATGAAAAACTGTTTTTT. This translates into CASTGLGQSTNEKLFF.

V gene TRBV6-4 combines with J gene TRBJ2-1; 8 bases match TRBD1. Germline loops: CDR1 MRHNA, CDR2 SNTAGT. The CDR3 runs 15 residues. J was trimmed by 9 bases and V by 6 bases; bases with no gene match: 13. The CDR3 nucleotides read TGTGCCAGCAGCAGGGGGCTTGGGGACTCCGGTGAGCAGTTCTTC. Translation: CASSRGLGDSGEQFF.

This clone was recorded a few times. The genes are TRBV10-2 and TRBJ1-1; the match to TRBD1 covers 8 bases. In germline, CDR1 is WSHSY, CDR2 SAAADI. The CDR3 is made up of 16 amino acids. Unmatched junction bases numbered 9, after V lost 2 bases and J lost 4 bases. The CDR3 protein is CASSEGAGGWGTEAFF. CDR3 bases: TGCGCCAGCAGTGAGGGCGCAGGGGGCTGGGGCACTGAAGCTTTCTTT.

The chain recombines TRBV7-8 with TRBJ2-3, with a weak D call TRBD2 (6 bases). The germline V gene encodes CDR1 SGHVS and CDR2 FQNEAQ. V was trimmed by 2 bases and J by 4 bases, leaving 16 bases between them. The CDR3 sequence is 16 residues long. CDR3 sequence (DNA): TGTGCCAGCAGCTTAACGCAGAGAAGGGAGGCAGATACGCAGTATTTT. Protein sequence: CASSLTQRREADTQYF. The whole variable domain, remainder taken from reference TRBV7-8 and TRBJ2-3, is GAGVSQSPRYKVAKRGQDVALRCDPISGHVSLFWYQQALGQGPEFLTYFQNEAQLDKSGLPSDRFFAERPEGSVSTLKIQRTQQEDSAVYLCASSLTQRREADTQYFGPGTRLTVL.

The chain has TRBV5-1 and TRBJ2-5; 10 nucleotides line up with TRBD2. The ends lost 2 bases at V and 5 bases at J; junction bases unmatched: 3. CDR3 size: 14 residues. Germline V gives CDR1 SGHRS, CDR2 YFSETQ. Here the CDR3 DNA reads TGCGCCAGCAGCTTAACTAGCGGGAAGGAGACCCAGTACTTC. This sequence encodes CASSLTSGKETQYF.

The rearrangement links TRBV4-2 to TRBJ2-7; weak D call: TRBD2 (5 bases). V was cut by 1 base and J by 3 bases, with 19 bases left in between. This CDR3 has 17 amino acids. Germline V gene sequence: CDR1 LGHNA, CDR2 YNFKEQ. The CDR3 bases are TGTGCCAGCAGCCAAGCCCACGGAAGCGGAACCATCTACGAGCAGTACTTC. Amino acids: CASSQAHGSGTIYEQYF.

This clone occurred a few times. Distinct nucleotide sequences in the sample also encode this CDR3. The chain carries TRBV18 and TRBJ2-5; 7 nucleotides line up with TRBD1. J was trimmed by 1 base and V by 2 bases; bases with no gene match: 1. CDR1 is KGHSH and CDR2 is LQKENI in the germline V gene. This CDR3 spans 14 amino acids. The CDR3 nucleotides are TGTGCCAGCTCACCAGGGACAGCCCAAGAGACCCAGTACTTC. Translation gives CASSPGTAQETQYF.

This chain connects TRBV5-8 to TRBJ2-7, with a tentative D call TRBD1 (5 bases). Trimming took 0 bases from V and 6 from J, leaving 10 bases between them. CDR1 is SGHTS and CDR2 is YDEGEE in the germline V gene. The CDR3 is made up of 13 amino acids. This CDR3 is CASSLVREGEQYF. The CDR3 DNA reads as TGTGCCAGCAGCTTGGTCAGGGAAGGCGAGCAGTACTTC.

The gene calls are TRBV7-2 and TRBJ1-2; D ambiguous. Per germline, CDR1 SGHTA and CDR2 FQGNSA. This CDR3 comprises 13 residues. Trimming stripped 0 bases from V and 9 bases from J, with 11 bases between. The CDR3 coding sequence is TGTGCCAGCAGCTTAGCTCTTCCCCAGAGCTACACCTTC. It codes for CASSLALPQSYTF.

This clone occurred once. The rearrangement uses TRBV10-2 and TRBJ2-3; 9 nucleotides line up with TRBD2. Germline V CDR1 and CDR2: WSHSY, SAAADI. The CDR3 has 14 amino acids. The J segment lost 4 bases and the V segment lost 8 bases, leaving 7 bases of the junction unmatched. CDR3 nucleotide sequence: TGCGCCAGCGGTGCGGGAGGGAGGCCAGATACGCAGTATTTT. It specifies CASGAGGRPDTQYF.

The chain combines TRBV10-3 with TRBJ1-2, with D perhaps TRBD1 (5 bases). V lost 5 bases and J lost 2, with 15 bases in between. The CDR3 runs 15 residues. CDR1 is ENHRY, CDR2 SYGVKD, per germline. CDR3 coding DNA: TGTGCCATCAGTCCCCTTGGGACTAAAAACTATGGCTACACCTTC. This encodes CAISPLGTKNYGYTF.

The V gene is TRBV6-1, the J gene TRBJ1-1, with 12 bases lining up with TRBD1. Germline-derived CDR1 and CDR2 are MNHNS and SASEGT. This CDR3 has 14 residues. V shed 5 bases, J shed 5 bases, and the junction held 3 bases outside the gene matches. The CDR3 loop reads CASSSGQGATEAFF. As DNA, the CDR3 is TGTGCCAGCAGTTCGGGACAGGGGGCTACTGAAGCTTTCTTT.